These 6 T cell receptor beta chains were all obtained from the same sample, sequenced in a study of T cells in Graves' hyperthyroidism and ophthalmopathy. Amplified TCR beta CDR3 regions derived from RNA transcripts. The primer set for the first-round RT-PCR of the TCR CDR3 was HTBI. Using its own MiXCR run on the multiplex PCR reads, TCRdb lists one record per CDR3 protein. The data show a few hundred thousand distinct CDR3 sequences, 14% seen once. The sequenced sample consisted of blood. These receptors were obtained from a woman in her forties with Graves' hyperthyroidism.

This clonotype was picked up many times. V gene TRBV12-3 or TRBV12-4 combines with J gene TRBJ2-5, with a tentative D call TRBD2 (5 bases). CDR3 length equals 14 residues. Trimming removed 3 bases at V and 6 bases at J, with 14 bases between. The CDR3 sequence is CASSFKEEVKTQYF. The CDR3 DNA follows: TGTGCCAGCAGTTTTAAGGAGGAAGTAAAGACCCAGTACTTC.

This clonotype occurred a few times. The chain is built from TRBV12-5 and TRBJ2-5; no clear D gene. V lost 6 bases, J lost 3 bases, and 11 bases lay in between. The CDR3 has 13 amino acids. Germline V lookup: CDR1 LGHNT, CDR2 FRNRAP. CDR3 amino acids: CASGFVLEETQYF. The CDR3 nucleotides are TGTGCTAGTGGCTTTGTTCTCGAAGAGACCCAGTACTTC.

This clonotype was picked up many times. The rearrangement joins TRBV7-2 to TRBJ2-3; a weak D match, TRBD2 (6 bases). V was cut by 6 bases and J by 0 bases, with 19 bases left in between. Per germline, CDR1 SGHTA and CDR2 FQGNSA. The CDR3 runs to 17 residues. The DNA for the CDR3 is TGTGCCAGCAGTAAATGGGGGGAGCGGACCAGCACAGATACGCAGTATTTT. Translating gives CASSKWGERTSTDTQYF.

The rearrangement links TRBV7-9 to TRBJ1-1; D is unresolved. Trimming removed 1 base at V and 1 base at J, with 10 bases between. This CDR3 has 15 residues. Germline V CDR1 and CDR2: SEHNR, FQNEAQ (reference sequence). The CDR3 coding sequence is TGTGCCAGCAGCTTAGTCGTTCAGTCGAACACTGAAGCTTTCTTT. The encoded protein is CASSLVVQSNTEAFF.

This clonotype was counted only a few times. This chain uses TRBV19 with TRBJ2-3; no firm D call. Germline values: CDR1 LNHDA, CDR2 SQIVND (reference sequence). The CDR3 runs to 12 residues. V was shortened by 6 bases and J by 4 bases, with 8 bases between the two germline ends. CDR3 amino acids: CASSKGSDTQYF. DNA for the CDR3: TGTGCCAGTAGCAAAGGTTCAGATACGCAGTATTTT.

CDR3 coding DNA: TGCGCCAGCAGCCGTAGCTCGGCGGGACAGGGGTACGAGCAGTACTTC. The encoded protein is CASSRSSAGQGYEQYF. The J gene is TRBJ2-7, the V gene TRBV5-1; 10 bases align to TRBD1. This CDR3 has 16 amino acids. Germline V CDR1 and CDR2: SGHRS, YFSETQ. The J segment lost 4 bases and the V segment lost 4 bases, leaving 11 bases of the junction unmatched.